The source of this T cell receptor beta chain is a study of CD8 T cells in Susac syndrome. The germline V gene encodes CDR1 SEHNR and CDR2 FQNEAQ (reference sequence). The CDR3 is 12 amino acids. V lost 5 bases to trimming and J lost 11 bases, with 15 bases between them. While CD8+ and CD4+ T cells were isolated negatively, TEMRA cells were enriched by FACS. cDNA came from roughly 0.53 to 1 ug RNA primed by random hexamers. MiXCR, run by TCRdb on the immunoSEQ multiplex PCR reads, gives a single entry per CDR3 protein. The sample includes about 200,000 distinct CDR3 sequences, approximately 94% of them seen just once.

V and J are TRBV7-9 and TRBJ1-1; D is possibly TRBD1 (6 bases). Specimen: CD4+ T cells from PBMCs. This TCR was sampled from a human donor with multiple sclerosis. CDR3: CASSRQDSEAFF. The CDR3, as DNA: TGTGCCAGCAGCCGACAGGATTCCGAGGCTTTCTTT.